This T cell receptor (beta chain) was identified during a study of blood T cell repertoires in COVID-19. Study details: Both acute and convalescent COVID-19 samples were obtained from the United States, Italy and Spain.

In the original processing: Quantification of nucleated cells was approximated via reference gene primer amplification. Libraries were prepared by immunoSEQ multiplex PCR; TCRdb keeps only in-frame clonotypes and omits some of them. The V and J calls and clone size come from that table; D and trimming were worked out from the DNA. Seen here are over 120,000 clones, just under 85% observed once, and the top ten hold over 2.5%. This CDR3 is 11 amino acids long. The germline V gene encodes CDR1 DFQATT and CDR2 SNEGSKA (reference sequence). Trimming took off 1 base at V and 6 bases at J, with 6 bases between the two ends.

The chain couples TRBV20-1 to TRBJ1-2, with D perhaps matching TRBD1 (5 bases). The clonotype originates from a woman at least 80 years old with acute or convalescent COVID-19. The sequenced sample was peripheral blood. CDR3 region: CSARGGDGYTF. CDR3 in DNA: TGCAGTGCTAGAGGGGGCGATGGCTACACCTTC.